These 5 T cell receptor beta chains came from one sample sequenced in a study of CD8 T cells in ankylosing spondylitis. A single record per CDR3 protein comes from TCRdb applying MiXCR to the 5' RACE reads. The sample lists approximately 260,000 distinct CDR3 sequences, 18% occurring once. The sequencing input was blood, either unsorted or a sorted T cell fraction (not recorded which). The receptors here all came from a male donor with ankylosing spondylitis or in good health (not recorded which).

A word on this clonotype: One end of the junction does not line up with germline, which may come from a read error. The genes are TRBV4-3 and TRBJ2-1, with D possibly TRBD1 on 6 matching bases. The CDR3 is 14 residues long. Germline-derived CDR1 and CDR2 are LGHNA and YSLEER. The DNA of the CDR3 is TGCGCCAGCAGCCAAGATTTCCTCAGGGGTGAGAAGTTCTTC. Its translation: CASSQDFLRGEKFF.

The chain's CDR3 is CSVGGNPNNEQFF. The CDR3 nucleotides are TGCAGCGTTGGCGGGAATCCAAACAATGAGCAGTTCTTC. This chain uses TRBV29-1 with TRBJ2-1, with D possibly TRBD2 on 6 matching bases. The CDR3 length is 13 residues. In germline, CDR1 is SQVTM, CDR2 ANQGSEA. V lost 4 bases to trimming and J lost 5 bases, with 12 bases between them.

The rearrangement uses TRBV7-9 and TRBJ2-7, with D possibly being TRBD1 (5 bases). The CDR3 runs 16 residues. V lost 2 bases to trimming and J lost 3 bases, with 17 bases between them. The germline CDR1 and CDR2 sequences are SEHNR and FQNEAQ (reference sequence). CDR3 coding DNA: TGTGCCAGCAGCTTACTCCAGGGCAATTATAACTACGAGCAGTACTTC. It encodes CASSLLQGNYNYEQYF.

The chain joins TRBV10-3 to TRBJ2-3, with 9 bases that match TRBD1. Germline assignment: CDR1 ENHRY and CDR2 SYGVKD. V lost 3 bases, J lost 2 bases, and 6 bases stayed unmatched. The CDR3 extends over 16 amino acids. As DNA, the CDR3 is TGTGCCATCAGTGAAATGACAGGGGGTTTCACAGATACGCAGTATTTT. The encoded protein is CAISEMTGGFTDTQYF.

The chain has TRBV9 and TRBJ2-1, with 10 nucleotides matching TRBD1. This CDR3 contains 16 residues. The ends lost 4 bases at V and 0 bases at J; junction bases unmatched: 4. Germline assignment: CDR1 SGDLS and CDR2 YYNGEE. CDR3 residues: CASSLGTGDSYNEQFF. In DNA form, the CDR3 reads TGTGCCAGCAGCCTTGGGACAGGGGACTCCTACAATGAGCAGTTCTTC.